These 16 T cell receptor beta chains were all obtained from the same sample, sequenced in a study of CD8+ T cells in alopecia areata (dated by TCRdb to 2016 to 2019). Preparation of the library involved the immunoSEQ multiplex PCR assay. To provide template for TCR sequencing, every sample had RNA extracted and reverse transcribed into cDNA. TCRdb limited this immuneACCESS table to in-frame rearrangements with V and J called. A share of clones is missing; checked studies link under half to unresolved V genes, and the rest is unexplained. The sample has fewer than 150,000 clones on record, about three fifths of them singletons. Almost 30% of the sample goes to the ten largest clones. Interpreted using the paper, the time point label stands for: around 29 days on oral tofacitinib. Read against the paper, the sample's treatment or condition label means: oral pan-JAK inhibitor, 5-10 mg twice daily. The source material was CD8+ T cells sorted from blood, sampled at week 4, from a patient treated with tofacitinib. These receptors were collected from a human donor with alopecia areata.

This chain connects TRBV4-1 to TRBJ1-5, with D possibly matching TRBD1 (5 bases). Trimming removed 2 bases from V and 6 bases from J, with 11 bases in between. Germline V lookup: CDR1 MGHRA, CDR2 YSYEKL. The CDR3 loop spans 14 amino acids. DNA for the CDR3: TGCGCCAGCAGCCAATTCGCAGGGAGTCAGCCCCAGCATTTT. It translates to CASSQFAGSQPQHF.

This clone was seen a few times. The J gene is TRBJ2-1, the V gene TRBV29-1; D possibly corresponds to TRBD1 (6 bases). The germline V gene encodes CDR1 SQVTM and CDR2 ANQGSEA. V lost 3 bases, J lost 4 bases, and 19 bases lay in between. The CDR3 loop spans 16 amino acids. DNA for the CDR3: TGCAGCGTTGATCCAACCCGACAGGCTGAGTACAATGAGCAGTTCTTC. Encoded protein: CSVDPTRQAEYNEQFF.

The chain's CDR3 is CSVETRTGGYNEQFF. The CDR3 nucleotides read TGCAGCGTTGAAACCCGGACAGGGGGCTACAATGAGCAGTTCTTC. The chain joins TRBV29-1 to TRBJ2-1; 10 bases agree with TRBD1. The CDR3 runs 15 residues. With 2 bases clipped from V and 3 bases from J, the junction kept 4 bases outside the gene matches. CDR1 and CDR2 (germline): SQVTM, ANQGSEA.

There are a few counts of this clone. J is TRBJ2-7 and V is TRBV7-2; D possibly corresponds to TRBD1 (5 bases). Germline values: CDR1 SGHTA, CDR2 FQGNSA. The V end lost 1 base, the J end lost 3 bases, and 7 bases lay between the germline ends. The CDR3 spans 13 residues. The CDR3 sequence: CASSLGQIYEQYF. CDR3 DNA sequence: TGTGCCAGCAGCTTAGGACAGATCTACGAGCAGTACTTC.

The V and J genes are TRBV6-5 and TRBJ1-2; D not resolved. V was cut by 5 bases and J by 4 bases, with 14 bases left in between. The CDR3 length is 14 residues. From germline, CDR1 is MNHEY and CDR2 SVGAGI. The CDR3 region has the DNA TGTGCCAGCAGTCCCGGTCGGGAGATCTATGGCTACACCTTC. Encoded protein: CASSPGREIYGYTF.

The chain recombines TRBV15 with TRBJ1-1; D gene uncertain. Per the germline V gene, CDR1 is LNHNV and CDR2 is YYDKDF (reference sequence). The CDR3 runs 13 residues. Trimming removed 2 bases at V and 1 base at J, with 5 bases between. The chain's CDR3 is CATSRQTNTEAFF. The CDR3 bases are TGTGCCACCAGCAGACAAACGAACACTGAAGCTTTCTTT.

This chain links TRBV6-1 with TRBJ2-3; weak D call: TRBD1 (6 bases). Trimming pared 3 bases from V and 0 bases from J, leaving 13 bases between. CDR3 length: 16 residues. CDR1 and CDR2 (germline): MNHNS, SASEGT. The CDR3 DNA reads as TGTGCCAGCAGTGACCGGGACACCTCAAGCACAGATACGCAGTATTTT. It is translated as CASSDRDTSSTDTQYF.

V gene TRBV6-5 combines with J gene TRBJ2-7, with 8 bases that match TRBD2. The CDR3 is made up of 16 amino acids. CDR1 is MNHEY, CDR2 SVGAGI, per germline. V shed 4 bases and J 5 bases; nucleotides not matched to a gene: 13. CDR3 bases: TGTGCCAGCAGTTGGTGGTCAGCGGGGGTTCTGGACGAGCAGTACTTC. Protein product: CASSWWSAGVLDEQYF.

This clone was recorded a few times. The rearrangement uses TRBV9 and TRBJ2-5; either TRBD1 or TRBD2 may supply D (5 bases each). The CDR3 loop spans 14 amino acids. Germline V CDR1 and CDR2: SGDLS, YYNGEE. The germline V and J ends were trimmed by 2 bases and 4 bases, with 12 bases remaining between them. This CDR3 is CASSVGGVGETQYF. The CDR3 DNA is TGTGCCAGCAGCGTTGGGGGAGTGGGAGAGACCCAGTACTTC. Supplemented by reference TRBV9 and TRBJ2-5, the full variable domain reads DSGVTQTPKHLITATGQRVTLRCSPRSGDLSVYWYQQSLDQGLQFLIQYYNGEERAKGNILERFSAQQFPDLHSELNLSSLELGDSALYFCASSVGGVGETQYFGPGTRLLVL.

The genes are TRBV29-1 and TRBJ1-1, with 8 bases identical to TRBD1. This CDR3 has 15 amino acids. Trimming took 0 bases from V and 3 from J; bases not matched to a gene: 6. Looked up from germline, CDR1 is SQVTM and CDR2 is ANQGSEA. The CDR3 sequence: CSVEDFGQGHTEAFF. The CDR3 coding sequence is TGCAGCGTTGAAGACTTCGGACAGGGCCACACTGAAGCTTTCTTT.

V usage is TRBV11-2 and J usage is TRBJ2-7; D not certain. Trimming removed 0 bases from V and 0 bases from J, with 12 bases in between. CDR1 is SGHAT, CDR2 FQNNGV, per germline. The CDR3 runs to 16 residues. This chain's CDR3 is CASSLDPERPSYEQYF. DNA of the CDR3: TGTGCCAGCAGCTTAGATCCGGAGCGCCCCTCCTACGAGCAGTACTTC.

The chain combines TRBV7-8 with TRBJ2-1; D gene unclear. Germline V gives CDR1 SGHVS, CDR2 FQNEAQ. V was clipped by 5 bases and J by 5 bases, with 16 bases between them. This CDR3 is 15 amino acids long. The CDR3 region has the DNA TGTGCCAGCAGCCCCCCCGAGAGAACCGACAATGAGCAGTTCTTC. It encodes CASSPPERTDNEQFF.

This clone has just a few counts. This chain connects TRBV30 to TRBJ2-3; 9 bases agree with TRBD1. V shed 2 bases and J 4 bases; nucleotides not matched to a gene: 1. Germline assignment: CDR1 GTSNPN and CDR2 SVGIG (reference sequence). The CDR3 contains 13 residues. The CDR3 sequence: CAWSTGGADTQYF. The DNA for the CDR3 is TGTGCCTGGAGTACAGGGGGCGCAGATACGCAGTATTTT.

The chain has TRBV29-1 and TRBJ2-1; D is tentatively TRBD1 or TRBD2 (5 bases each). From germline, CDR1 is SQVTM and CDR2 ANQGSEA. V was pared by 3 bases and J by 6 bases, with 9 bases between. This CDR3 has 12 residues. CDR3 bases: TGCAGCGTTGACCCAGGGAGCAATGAGCAGTTCTTC. Protein product: CSVDPGSNEQFF.

V is TRBV4-1 and J is TRBJ2-1; D is ambiguous. This CDR3 comprises 12 residues. Germline values: CDR1 MGHRA, CDR2 YSYEKL. Trimming stripped 0 bases from V and 7 bases from J, with 4 bases between. This chain's CDR3 is CASSQDRNEQFF. The CDR3, as DNA: TGCGCCAGCAGCCAAGATCGGAATGAGCAGTTCTTC.

The CDR3 DNA reads TGCAGCGTTCCCGACCCTAGCGGGGTCTACAATGAGCAGTTCTTC. Amino acids: CSVPDPSGVYNEQFF. J is TRBJ2-1 and V is TRBV29-1, with 9 positions matching TRBD2. The germline gives CDR1 SQVTM, CDR2 ANQGSEA. V was clipped by 5 bases and J by 3 bases; unmatched bases: 8. This CDR3 comprises 15 residues.